Presented here are 2 T cell receptor beta chains from one specimen sequenced in a study of immune cell composition in non-small cell lung cancer. Profiled with immunoSEQ multiplex PCR; TCRdb holds only in-frame clones, not every one. Among some 2,600 clones listed, roughly 73% were seen once. Normal lung was taken at the farthest possible site, at least 3 cm from tumour. These data were also reused for a study on CD4 T cells in lung cancer.

The sample comprised non-adjacent lung tissue. The receptors here all came from a human donor with non-small cell lung cancer.

The CDR3 is CASTFSTGSYEQYF. CDR3 DNA sequence: TGTGCCAGCACCTTCTCGACAGGGTCCTACGAGCAGTACTTC. The rearrangement joins TRBV28 to TRBJ2-7, with TRBD1 matching over 7 bases. Germline CDR1 reads MDHEN; CDR2 reads SYDVKM. V dropped 7 bases and J dropped 1; count of bases not matched to a gene: 7. The CDR3 is 14 residues long.

V usage is TRBV7-9 and J usage is TRBJ2-1; D gene ambiguous. Germline V gives CDR1 SEHNR, CDR2 FQNEAQ (reference sequence). The CDR3 has 13 residues. The germline V and J ends were trimmed by 6 bases and 3 bases, with 9 bases remaining between them. The CDR3 here is CASRSAIYNEQFF. The DNA of the CDR3 is TGTGCCAGCAGGTCAGCGATCTACAATGAGCAGTTCTTC.